The source of this T cell receptor (beta chain) is a study of T-cell memory formation after mild COVID-19. The TCR alpha and TCR beta cDNA libraries, bearing sample barcodes and UMIs, were generated by 5'RACE using constant-segment primers. TCRdb ran MiXCR on the 5' RACE reads and lists one entry per CDR3 protein. The table records around 250,000 distinct CDR3 sequences, around 15% of them present only once. The CDR3 is 14 residues long. Germline CDR1 is SQVTM and CDR2 is ANQGSEA. A remark on this clonotype: At one end the junction does not follow the germline gene, possibly because of a read error.

The source is a man between 18 and 29 years old who had mild COVID-19 (a few samples of this study predate the infection). Cell type and time point are not known. The chain carries TRBV29-1 and TRBJ2-4; 9 bases align to TRBD2. Sequencing used PBMCs or a T cell subset sorted from them (not recorded which). The CDR3 sequence: CSASGVGAKNIKYF. The CDR3 DNA follows: TGCAGCGCTAGCGGGGTTGGGGCCAAAAACATTAAGTACTTC. Using reference TRBV29-1 and TRBJ2-4 for the parts outside the CDR3, the full variable domain is SAVISQKPSRDICQRGTSLTIQCQVDSQVTMMFWYRQQPGQSLTLIATANQGSEATYESGFVIDKFPISRPNLTFSTLTVSNMSPEDSSIYLCSASGVGAKNIKYFGAGTRLSVL.